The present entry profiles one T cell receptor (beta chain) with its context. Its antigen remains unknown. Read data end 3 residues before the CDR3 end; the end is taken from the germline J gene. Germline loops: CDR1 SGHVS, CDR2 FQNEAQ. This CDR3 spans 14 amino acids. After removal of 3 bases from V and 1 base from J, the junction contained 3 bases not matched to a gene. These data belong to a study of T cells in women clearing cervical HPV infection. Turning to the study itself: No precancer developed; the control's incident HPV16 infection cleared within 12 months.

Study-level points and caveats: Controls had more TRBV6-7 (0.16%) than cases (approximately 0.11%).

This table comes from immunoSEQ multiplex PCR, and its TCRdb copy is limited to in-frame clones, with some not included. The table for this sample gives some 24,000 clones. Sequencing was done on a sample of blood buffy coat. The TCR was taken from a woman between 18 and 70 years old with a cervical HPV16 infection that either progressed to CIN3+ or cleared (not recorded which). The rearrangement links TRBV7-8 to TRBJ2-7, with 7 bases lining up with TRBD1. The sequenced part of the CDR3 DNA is TGTGCCAGCAGCTTGACAGGGTTGTCCTACGAG. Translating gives CASSLTGLSYE. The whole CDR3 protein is CASSLTGLSYEQYF.